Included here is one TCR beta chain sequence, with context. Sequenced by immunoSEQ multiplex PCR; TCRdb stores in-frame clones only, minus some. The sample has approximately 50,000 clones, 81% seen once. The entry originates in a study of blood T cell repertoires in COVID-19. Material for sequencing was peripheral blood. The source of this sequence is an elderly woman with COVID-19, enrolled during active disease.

CDR3 amino acids: CASSPGLADYNEQFF. CDR3 nucleotide sequence: TGTGCCAGCAGCCCCGGACTAGCGGATTACAATGAGCAGTTCTTC. The chain uses TRBV3-1 (or the pseudogene TRBV3-2) and TRBJ2-1; 10 bases are shared with TRBD2. This CDR3 spans 15 amino acids. The junction had 4 bases not matched to a gene; V was cut back by 4 bases and J by 4 bases. Looked up from germline, CDR1 is LGHDT and CDR2 is YNNKEL (reference sequence).